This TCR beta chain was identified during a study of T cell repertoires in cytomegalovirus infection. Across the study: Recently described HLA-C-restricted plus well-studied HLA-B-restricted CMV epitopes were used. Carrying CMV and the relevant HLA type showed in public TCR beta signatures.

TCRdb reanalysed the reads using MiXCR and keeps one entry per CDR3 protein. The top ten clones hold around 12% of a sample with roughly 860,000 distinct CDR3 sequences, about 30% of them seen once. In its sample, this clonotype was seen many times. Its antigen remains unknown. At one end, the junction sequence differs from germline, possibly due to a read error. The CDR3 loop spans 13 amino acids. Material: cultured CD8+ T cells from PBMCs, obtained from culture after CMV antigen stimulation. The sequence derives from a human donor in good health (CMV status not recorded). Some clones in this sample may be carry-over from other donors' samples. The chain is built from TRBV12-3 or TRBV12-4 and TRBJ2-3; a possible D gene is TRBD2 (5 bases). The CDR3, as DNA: TGTGCTAGCAGCTTTCGGGGTACAGATACGCAGTATTTT. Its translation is CASSFRGTDTQYF.